One TCR beta chain is described in this entry. This record comes from a study of blood T cell repertoires in COVID-19. About the research overall: Some COVID-19 samples were acute and others convalescent; all came from the United States, Italy and Spain.

Germline values: CDR1 WNHNN, CDR2 SYGVQD (reference sequence). CDR3 length equals 13 residues. Germline trimming cut 5 bases from V and 9 bases from J; bases unmatched to any gene: 6. Clones were read by immunoSEQ multiplex PCR, and TCRdb kept only the in-frame ones, dropping some. The sample contains hundreds of thousands of clones, 75% to 90% of which appear only once. This sequence was found in a woman in her twenties or thirties who had been exposed to COVID-19. The rearrangement uses TRBV10-1 and TRBJ2-1; 8 bases match TRBD2. Material for sequencing was PBMCs or T cells enriched from blood (not recorded which). The chain's CDR3 is CASSSGGRGEQFF. CDR3 in DNA: TGCGCCAGCAGTAGCGGGGGACGGGGTGAGCAGTTCTTC.